The following is a TCR beta chain sequence with its context. There are 15 residues in the CDR3. V dropped 7 bases and J dropped 0; count of bases not matched to a gene: 7. Germline loops: CDR1 SQVTM, CDR2 ANQGSEA. The sample originates from a study of blood T cells in healthy people across ages. Primers used in a second PCR of about 7 to 12 cycles were a sample-barcoded 5' primer and a J-beta primer mix. MiXCR, applied by TCRdb to the 5' RACE reads, yields one record per CDR3 protein. The sample records nearly 1 million distinct CDR3 sequences, roughly 50% being singletons. The receptor's source is a woman in her sixties in good health. J is TRBJ2-3 and V is TRBV29-1, with TRBD2 identical over 10 bases. Sequencing was carried out using blood. The CDR3 DNA is TGCAGCGCTGGGAGGACTAGCGGCAGCACAGATACGCAGTATTTT. Residues: CSAGRTSGSTDTQYF.